Shown below are 6 T cell receptor beta chains from a single sample sequenced in a study of blood T cell repertoires in COVID-19. TCRdb keeps only in-frame clones here, not all; method: immunoSEQ multiplex PCR. Counted here are 45,000 to 65,000 clones, 87% occurring once; the ten biggest clones make up 5.1%. Sequencing used peripheral blood. The receptors derive from a man older than 75 in a cohort sampled during active COVID-19.

This clone has more than one count but fewer than ten. The DNA for the CDR3 is TGTGCCAGCAGCTTGGAAGGGGGAGCCCAGCCCCAGCATTTT. This codes for CASSLEGGAQPQHF. The rearrangement links TRBV5-4 to TRBJ1-5, with D possibly matching TRBD1 (6 bases). V was cut by 0 bases and J by 7 bases, with 11 bases left in between. Germline CDR1 reads SGHNT; CDR2 reads YYREEE (reference sequence). The CDR3 has 14 amino acids.

The rearrangement uses TRBV7-9 and TRBJ2-7, with D possibly TRBD1 on 6 matching bases. The CDR3 runs to 13 residues. CDR1 is SEHNR, CDR2 FQNEAQ, per germline (reference sequence). V was shortened by 5 bases and J by 3 bases, with 11 bases between the two germline ends. CDR3 in amino acids: CASSPGTFYEQYF. The CDR3 coding sequence is TGTGCCAGCAGCCCGGGGACATTCTACGAGCAGTACTTC.

CDR3 amino acids: CASSRSTQETQYF. For the CDR3, the DNA is TGTGCCAGCAGTCGCAGTACCCAAGAGACCCAGTACTTC. This chain links TRBV3-1 (or the pseudogene TRBV3-2) with TRBJ2-5; D call uncertain. CDR1 is LGHDT, CDR2 YNNKEL, per germline (reference sequence). Trimming removed 6 bases at V and 1 base at J, with 9 bases between. The CDR3 has 13 amino acids.

The chain combines TRBV19 with TRBJ1-2; D is ambiguous. CDR1 LNHDA and CDR2 SQIVND come from the germline V gene (reference sequence). The CDR3 consists of 14 residues. Deletions cut 3 bases from V and 6 bases from J, with 14 bases between. Here the CDR3 reads CASSITGSSHGYTF. The CDR3, as DNA: TGTGCCAGTAGTATTACGGGGTCTTCCCATGGCTACACCTTC.

The chain employs TRBV3-1 (or the pseudogene TRBV3-2) and TRBJ2-3; 7 bases are a match to TRBD2. Germline V lookup: CDR1 LGHDT, CDR2 YNNKEL (reference sequence). Unmatched junction bases numbered 6, after V lost 6 bases and J lost 0 bases. The CDR3 is made up of 15 amino acids. CDR3 amino acids: CASRASGPSTDTQYF. The CDR3, as DNA: TGTGCCAGCAGAGCTAGCGGTCCTAGCACAGATACGCAGTATTTT.

The chain couples TRBV30 to TRBJ2-7; D ambiguous. The CDR3 is 13 amino acids. With 0 bases removed from V and 5 bases from J, the gap between germline ends came to 11 bases. The germline gives CDR1 GTSNPN, CDR2 SVGIG (reference sequence). The CDR3 coding sequence is TGTGCCTGGAGTGTACTCCAGGTAAACGAGCAGTACTTC. It specifies CAWSVLQVNEQYF.